This entry lists 25 T cell receptor beta chains sequenced from one sample in a study of control samples from healthy donors and cancer patients. Measured with immunoSEQ multiplex PCR; TCRdb has only the in-frame clones, and not every one. The table has about 160,000 clones, 96% seen once. The sequencing sample was made of blood. The receptors come from a woman in her twenties or thirties in good health.

This rearrangement joins TRBV7-3 to TRBJ2-2; D is possibly TRBD1 or TRBD2 (5 bases each). V shed 5 bases and J shed 4 bases, with 11 bases lying between them. The CDR3 sequence is 14 residues long. Germline values: CDR1 SGHTA, CDR2 FQGTGA. CDR3 amino acids: CASSRDHVTGELFF. The DNA of the CDR3 is TGTGCCAGCAGCAGGGACCATGTCACCGGGGAGCTGTTTTTT.

The chain uses TRBV6-6 and TRBJ1-4; D is possibly TRBD1 (6 bases). CDR1 and CDR2 (germline): MNHNY, SVGAGI (reference sequence). V gave up 6 bases and J gave up 13 bases, with 21 bases separating them. The CDR3 extends over 14 amino acids. CDR3 in DNA: TGTGCCAGCAGCCTAAGGGAATCACAGGGACGACTGTTTTTT. Protein product: CASSLRESQGRLFF.

The gene calls are TRBV5-1 and TRBJ2-1; D gene unclear. The CDR3 totals 14 residues. CDR1 is SGHRS, CDR2 YFSETQ, per germline. V was cut by 0 bases and J by 5 bases, with 9 bases left in between. The CDR3 bases are TGCGCCAGCAGCTTGGCTGCGGCAAACAATGAGCAGTTCTTC. It specifies CASSLAAANNEQFF.

This rearrangement joins TRBV11-2 to TRBJ1-1; the match to TRBD1 covers 7 bases. The V gene end was trimmed by 5 bases and the J gene end by 4 bases; junction bases not matched to a gene: 1. This CDR3 has 12 amino acids. Germline lookup yields CDR1 SGHAT and CDR2 FQNNGV. The CDR3 DNA reads as TGTGCCAGCAGCCCAGGGGGCACTGAAGCTTTCTTT. It is translated as CASSPGGTEAFF.

The CDR3 coding sequence is TGTGCCAGCATCGGATGGGTAGCGGCGGGGAATGAGCAGTTCTTC. This sequence encodes CASIGWVAAGNEQFF. The chain is built from TRBV11-2 and TRBJ2-1, with D maybe TRBD2 (6 bases). Trimming cost V 7 bases and J 7 bases, with 20 bases left between them. The germline gives CDR1 SGHAT, CDR2 FQNNGV. The CDR3 runs to 15 residues.

V and J are TRBV4-1 and TRBJ1-2; possibly TRBD1 for D (5 bases). The length of the CDR3 is 18 residues. V was shortened by 0 bases and J by 7 bases, with 24 bases between the two germline ends. Germline values: CDR1 MGHRA, CDR2 YSYEKL. The CDR3 here is CASSQEGTERFWAPGYTF. CDR3 coding DNA: TGCGCCAGCAGCCAAGAAGGGACCGAACGATTTTGGGCTCCTGGCTACACCTTC.

The rearrangement joins TRBV3-1 (or the pseudogene TRBV3-2) to TRBJ1-1, with unresolved D. Germline assignment: CDR1 LGHDT and CDR2 YNNKEL (reference sequence). The CDR3 runs to 14 residues. Trimming left V 2 bases short and J 6 bases short, with 13 bases between. The CDR3 reads CASSQRNGGPEAFF. For the CDR3, the DNA is TGTGCCAGCAGCCAAAGGAACGGCGGACCTGAAGCTTTCTTT.

V gene TRBV28 combines with J gene TRBJ2-7, with D perhaps assigned TRBD1 or TRBD2 (6 bases each). The CDR3 is made up of 13 amino acids. From germline, CDR1 is MDHEN and CDR2 SYDVKM. The CDR3 nucleotides are TGTGCATGGGGGGCCTGGAGCTCCTACGAGCAGTACTTC. Protein: CAWGAWSSYEQYF.

The CDR3 sequence: CASSSRGGVNQPQHF. DNA for the CDR3: TGTGCCAGTAGTTCCCGAGGAGGGGTCAATCAGCCCCAGCATTTT. The chain couples TRBV19 to TRBJ1-5; possibly TRBD1 for D (5 bases). V lost 5 bases and J 3 bases, leaving 14 bases between the germline ends. CDR1 and CDR2 (germline): LNHDA, SQIVND (reference sequence). The CDR3 extends over 15 amino acids.

The rearrangement links TRBV5-4 to TRBJ1-1; tentatively, D is TRBD1 (5 bases). Germline V gene sequence: CDR1 SGHNT, CDR2 YYREEE (reference sequence). V was shortened by 3 bases and J by 6 bases, with 18 bases between the two germline ends. This CDR3 has 15 residues. The CDR3 reads CASSSGHALGAEAFF. The CDR3 DNA is TGTGCCAGCAGCTCTGGACACGCTCTCGGGGCTGAAGCTTTCTTT. The entire variable domain, with the rest obtained from reference TRBV5-4 and TRBJ1-1, is as follows: ETGVTQSPTHLIKTRGQQVTLRCSSQSGHNTVSWYQQALGQGPQFIFQYYREEENGRGNFPPRFSGLQFPNYSSELNVNALELDDSALYLCASSSGHALGAEAFFGQGTRLTVV.

V usage is TRBV28 and J usage is TRBJ1-6; possibly TRBD1 for D (6 bases). V lost 2 bases to trimming and J lost 9 bases, with 11 bases between them. Looked up from germline, CDR1 is MDHEN and CDR2 is SYDVKM. The CDR3 is made up of 14 amino acids. CDR3 nucleotides: TGTGCCAGCAGTTTAGGTAGCAGGGGTTCACCCCTCCACTTT. Translation gives CASSLGSRGSPLHF.

The chain uses TRBV29-1 and TRBJ1-1; tentative D call: TRBD1 (5 bases). The germline V gene encodes CDR1 SQVTM and CDR2 ANQGSEA. V was shortened by 3 bases and J by 0 bases, with 11 bases between the two germline ends. This CDR3 contains 14 residues. The CDR3 nucleotides read TGCAGCGTTGAGACGGGACGGTTGAACACTGAAGCTTTCTTT. This encodes CSVETGRLNTEAFF.

This chain uses TRBV5-1 with TRBJ1-3; 8 bases line up with TRBD1. Losses at the gene ends were 4 bases for V and 2 bases for J; bases not matched to a gene: 2. CDR1 and CDR2 from the germline V gene are SGHRS and YFSETQ. The CDR3 loop spans 14 amino acids. CDR3 nucleotides: TGCGCCAGCAGCGTGGACAGGGCTGGAAACACCATATATTTT. Protein product: CASSVDRAGNTIYF.

The chain couples TRBV6-2 or TRBV6-3 to TRBJ1-1, with TRBD1 as a possible D gene (6 bases). Trimming took off 4 bases at V and 2 bases at J, with 8 bases between the two ends. This CDR3 is 13 amino acids long. CDR1 is MNHEY and CDR2 is SVGEGT in the germline V gene. The CDR3 sequence is CASSWTDNTEAFF. CDR3 DNA: TGTGCCAGCAGTTGGACAGACAACACTGAAGCTTTCTTT.

Here the CDR3 DNA reads TGTGCCAGCAGTGTATACAATGAGCAGTTCTTC. Its protein product is CASSVYNEQFF. The rearrangement links TRBV27 to TRBJ2-1; D is uncertain. This CDR3 region has 11 residues. Trimming left V 5 bases short and J 4 bases short, with 3 bases between. Germline CDR1 MNHEY, CDR2 SMNVEV (reference sequence).

The V and J genes are TRBV3-1 (or the pseudogene TRBV3-2) and TRBJ2-1, with unresolved D. The CDR3 covers 12 residues. Trimming left V 8 bases short and J 1 base short, with 6 bases between. CDR1 is LGHDT and CDR2 is YNNKEL in the germline V gene (reference sequence). In DNA, the CDR3 is TGTGCCAGCTCTCTGTCCTACAATGAGCAGTTCTTC. Protein: CASSLSYNEQFF.

The rearrangement links TRBV5-5 to TRBJ2-5; D uncertain. Looked up from germline, CDR1 is SGHKS and CDR2 is YYEKEE (reference sequence). The ends were cut back, 0 bases at V and 5 bases at J, with 5 bases in the middle. The CDR3 is 12 amino acids. In DNA, the CDR3 is TGTGCCAGCAGCTTGGCCGGGGAGACCCAGTACTTC. It codes for CASSLAGETQYF.

The chain carries TRBV10-2 and TRBJ1-5; TRBD1 matches at 10 bases. Trimming removed 3 bases from V and 9 bases from J; junction bases left unmatched: 14. Germline V gene lookup returns CDR1 WSHSY and CDR2 SAAADI. The CDR3 has 17 residues. Here the CDR3 reads CASSEKRQGAFRWPQHF. DNA of the CDR3: TGCGCCAGCAGTGAAAAAAGACAGGGGGCGTTTCGGTGGCCCCAGCATTTT.

The V call is TRBV28, the J call TRBJ2-7; D unclear. This CDR3 spans 13 amino acids. The ends were cut back, 6 bases at V and 5 bases at J, with 14 bases in the middle. The germline V gene encodes CDR1 MDHEN and CDR2 SYDVKM. For the CDR3, the DNA is TGTGCCAGCAGGAGGTTAGCCTCTCACGAGCAGTACTTC. Translated: CASRRLASHEQYF.

The chain couples TRBV9 to TRBJ1-2; 8 nucleotides line up with TRBD1. Germline V gives CDR1 SGDLS, CDR2 YYNGEE. This CDR3 has 17 residues. J was trimmed by 0 bases and V by 4 bases; bases with no gene match: 11. The CDR3: CASSPMGQALPNYGYTF. The CDR3 DNA reads as TGTGCCAGCAGCCCTATGGGACAGGCGTTACCTAACTATGGCTACACCTTC.

The CDR3 DNA is TGTGCCAGCAGCCCTGTTGGGCCCTACGAGCAGTACTTC. Translating it yields CASSPVGPYEQYF. This chain links TRBV27 with TRBJ2-7; D is uncertain. V was clipped by 6 bases and J by 2 bases, with 11 bases between them. The CDR3 is 13 amino acids. From germline, CDR1 is MNHEY and CDR2 SMNVEV (reference sequence).

J is TRBJ2-2 and V is TRBV19, with no clear D. V dropped 8 bases and J dropped 7 bases, with 11 bases sitting between them. Germline CDR1 LNHDA, CDR2 SQIVND (reference sequence). The CDR3 covers 12 residues. In nucleotides, the CDR3 is TGTGCCAGTGTCAATCGAGGCGGGGAGCTGTTTTTT. Translated, it gives CASVNRGGELFF. Full variable domain (rest looked up from reference TRBV19 and TRBJ2-2): DGGITQSPKYLFRKEGQNVTLSCEQNLNHDAMYWYRQDPGQGLRLIYYSQIVNDFQKGDIAEGYSVSREKKESFPLTVTSAQKNPTAFYLCASVNRGGELFFGEGSRLTVL.

The gene calls are TRBV5-6 and TRBJ2-7, with D perhaps TRBD1 (5 bases). Germline V lookup: CDR1 SGHDT, CDR2 YYEEEE. The CDR3 covers 15 residues. V shed 2 bases and J shed 9 bases, with 21 bases lying between them. The CDR3 coding sequence is TGTGCCAGCAGCTTTGTGGCACAGGCAGCCCAAGGGCAGTACTTC. Its protein product is CASSFVAQAAQGQYF.

The chain links TRBV29-1 to TRBJ1-2; perhaps TRBD1 as D (5 bases). This CDR3 comprises 13 residues. V lost 6 bases and J 8 bases, leaving 19 bases between the germline ends. CDR1 and CDR2 (germline): SQVTM, ANQGSEA. Here the CDR3 DNA reads TGCAGCGTGGAGCGGGACGTAAAGGACGGCTACACCTTC. As protein: CSVERDVKDGYTF.

A word on this clone: The identical CDR3 is also encoded by other nucleotide sequences in the sample. The gene calls are TRBV30 and TRBJ1-6; 8 bases map to TRBD1. Unmatched junction bases numbered 3, after V lost 5 bases and J lost 6 bases. There are 13 residues in the CDR3. Germline V CDR1 and CDR2: GTSNPN, SVGIG (reference sequence). DNA for the CDR3: TGTGCCTGGGAAACAGGGGGTAATTCACCCCTCCACTTT. Translated, it gives CAWETGGNSPLHF. Using reference TRBV30 and TRBJ1-6 for the parts outside the CDR3, the full variable domain is SQTIHQWPATLVQPVGSPLSLECTVEGTSNPNLYWYRQAAGRGLQLLFYSVGIGQISSEVPQNLSASRPQDRQFILSSKKLLLSDSGFYLCAWETGGNSPLHFGNGTRLTVT.